The TCR beta chain under discussion was sequenced for a study of blood T cell repertoires in COVID-19. Across the whole study: The United States, Italy and Spain provided the acute and convalescent COVID-19 samples. PBMCs, B-cell-depleted T cells, or T cells provided the cDNA or gDNA that made up the material.

Original processing methods: Estimation of nucleated cell counts relied on the amplification of reference gene primers. Profiling relied on immunoSEQ multiplex PCR, and the TCRdb table lists in-frame clones only, not all of them. From that table come the V and J calls and clone size; the DNA was used to work out D and trimming. The data hold around 120,000 clones, with around 78% observed a single time. The germline V gene has CDR1 SGHVS and CDR2 FQNEAQ. J gave up 4 bases and V 5 bases, and 6 bases lay outside the gene matches. This CDR3 region has 15 residues. V and J are TRBV7-8 and TRBJ1-4; 8 nucleotides align to TRBD1. This TCR was sampled from a man aged 25-45 years with acute or convalescent COVID-19. The specimen was peripheral blood. The CDR3 sequence is CASSQDRGYNEKLFF. DNA of the CDR3: TGTGCCAGCAGCCAAGACAGGGGATATAATGAAAAACTGTTTTTT.